This TCR beta chain was recorded in a study of shared clonotypes between healthy human individuals. Across the study: Each donor had three CD4 naive, three CD4 memory, two CD8 naive and one CD8 memory plate.

Naive CD8 populations comprised CD45RO-negative cells positively selected for CCR7, excluding terminally differentiated effector memory CD45RA+ cells. The CDR3 spans 19 residues. V shed 1 base, J shed 4 bases, and the junction held 13 bases outside the gene matches. CDR1 LNHNV and CDR2 YYDKDF come from the germline V gene (reference sequence). This clone has only one observation. Its antigen is undetermined. The table came from immunoSEQ multiplex PCR; TCRdb's copy has only in-frame clones and leaves some out. Of around 2,000,000 clones in the sample, approximately 94% were seen once. Study-wide points: Sharing across a few donors was seen in 5% to 5.5% of naive CD4 clonotypes. Generally, naive subsets (rather than memory subsets) showed larger estimated richness.

The rearrangement joins TRBV15 to TRBJ1-3; TRBD1 matches at 10 bases. This clonotype originated in a man younger than 35 in good health. Some clones in this sample may be carry-over from other donors' samples. The sample taken for sequencing was naive CD8+ T cells from PBMCs. The CDR3 here is CATSRGPRQGALGGNTIYF. In DNA, the CDR3 is TGTGCCACCAGCAGAGGGCCCCGACAGGGGGCATTGGGAGGAAACACCATATATTTT. The whole variable domain, filled in from reference TRBV15 and TRBJ1-3, reads DAMVIQNPRYQVTQFGKPVTLSCSQTLNHNVMYWYQQKSSQAPKLLFHYYDKDFNNEADTPDNFQSRRPNTSFCFLDIRSPGLGDTAMYLCATSRGPRQGALGGNTIYFGEGSWLTVV.